This record covers a single T cell receptor (beta chain). This entry belongs to a study of OX40 agonist ivuxolimab in advanced cancers. Measured with immunoSEQ multiplex PCR; TCRdb has only the in-frame clones, and not every one. The sample lists approximately 56,000 clones, about 90% occurring once. Germline-derived CDR1 and CDR2 are LNHDA and SQIVND (reference sequence). The CDR3 contains 17 residues. V was pared by 9 bases and J by 4 bases, with 13 bases of the junction left unmatched. This TCR was sampled from an adult with an advanced solid tumor such as melanoma, head and neck, liver or kidney cancer. The source material was CD4+ or CD8+ T cells sorted from blood, sampled in a trial of the OX40 agonist ivuxolimab. The rearrangement uses TRBV19 and TRBJ2-6; 9 bases are a match to TRBD1. CDR3: CASDPGTGRRGANVLTF. The CDR3 nucleotides read TGTGCCAGCGATCCCGGGACAGGGAGGAGAGGGGCCAACGTCCTGACTTTC.